The clone carrying this T cell receptor (beta chain) showed up just once. Its specificity is not known. The sample comes from a study of T cell responses to AZD1222 COVID-19 vaccine. Study results and limitations: Within unmutated variant regions lay the reported targets of nearly half of spike-specific TCRs. Vaccine-associated CD4 TCRs spanned spike, dominant at 160-218 and 743-854.

Here immunoSEQ multiplex PCR was the method, and the copy in TCRdb shows in-frame clones only, minus some. This table holds some 130,000 clones, 80% to 95% found once. CDR3 length: 14 residues. In germline, CDR1 is SQVTM, CDR2 ANQGSEA. V shed 2 bases and J shed 1 base, with 11 bases lying between them. The chain uses TRBV29-1 and TRBJ1-1; D not certain. The TCR originated in an adult in good health. The sample was peripheral blood, taken on day 0 of AZD1222 vaccination. Here the CDR3 reads CSVERVNANTEAFF. DNA of the CDR3: TGCAGCGTTGAACGGGTGAACGCGAACACTGAAGCTTTCTTT.